Presented here are 8 T cell receptor beta chains from one specimen sequenced in a study of shared clonotypes between healthy human individuals. Clones were sequenced by immunoSEQ multiplex PCR, and TCRdb holds only the in-frame ones, with some missing. The sample includes approximately 620,000 clones, 97% of them seen just once. Sequencing input: naive CD4+ T cells sorted from blood. Subset meaning: CD45RA+ positively selected. These receptors were obtained from a woman aged 25 to 45 in good health.

This clone was detected once. V is TRBV7-7 and J is TRBJ2-5; 7 nucleotides line up with TRBD2. V lost 2 bases to trimming and J lost 4 bases; unmatched junction nucleotides: 7. The CDR3 is 15 amino acids. Per germline, CDR1 SSHAT and CDR2 FNYEAQ (reference sequence). This CDR3 reads CASSLSGTNPETQYF. The CDR3 region has the DNA TGTGCCAGCAGCTTATCGGGGACTAATCCAGAGACCCAGTACTTC.

CDR3 coding DNA: TGCAGCGTCAACGGATTGGAGAGCGGGCTCCAATCCTACAATGAGCAGTTCTTC. Its protein is CSVNGLESGLQSYNEQFF. This chain connects TRBV29-1 to TRBJ2-1; tentatively, D is TRBD2 (6 bases). With 6 bases removed from V and 1 base from J, the gap between germline ends came to 25 bases. This CDR3 region has 18 residues. Germline V gene sequence: CDR1 SQVTM, CDR2 ANQGSEA.

The chain joins TRBV28 to TRBJ1-3, with unresolved D. The V end lost 11 bases, the J end lost 0 bases, and 14 bases lay between the germline ends. Germline CDR1 is MDHEN and CDR2 is SYDVKM. The CDR3 extends over 14 amino acids. CDR3 loop: CASQIAFSGNTIYF. In DNA form, the CDR3 reads TGTGCCTCTCAAATTGCCTTCTCTGGAAACACCATATATTTT.

The J gene is TRBJ2-6, the V gene TRBV11-2; D is unresolved. Deletions cut 6 bases from V and 2 bases from J, with 5 bases between. This CDR3 has 13 residues. Germline lookup yields CDR1 SGHAT and CDR2 FQNNGV. The CDR3 protein is CASRRTGANVLTF. The DNA of the CDR3 is TGTGCCAGCAGAAGAACTGGGGCCAACGTCCTGACTTTC.

V usage is TRBV6-1 and J usage is TRBJ2-7; no clear D. Germline lookup yields CDR1 MNHNS and CDR2 SASEGT. The CDR3 covers 13 residues. V was trimmed by 9 bases and J by 0 bases, leaving 12 bases between them. The CDR3: CASLTPSSYEQYF. Here the CDR3 DNA reads TGTGCCAGTCTTACTCCGAGCTCCTACGAGCAGTACTTC.

V and J are TRBV7-6 and TRBJ2-3, with 11 bases that match TRBD2. The V segment lost 5 bases and the J segment 6 bases; nucleotides outside the gene matches: 10. This CDR3 comprises 16 residues. In germline, CDR1 is SGHVS, CDR2 FNYEAQ. DNA of the CDR3: TGTGCCAGCAGCCCGGGACTAGCGGAGGTGTGGGATACGCAGTATTTT. Translation gives CASSPGLAEVWDTQYF.

The chain combines TRBV28 with TRBJ1-5; D is undetermined. This CDR3 is 15 amino acids long. V lost 4 bases, J lost 3 bases, and 13 bases lay in between. Germline V gene data show CDR1 as MDHEN and CDR2 as SYDVKM. CDR3: CASSSRTEVNQPQHF. CDR3 coding DNA: TGTGCCAGCAGTTCAAGGACCGAAGTCAATCAGCCCCAGCATTTT.

The V and J genes are TRBV19 and TRBJ1-5; D uncertain. The CDR3 has 15 amino acids. CDR1 and CDR2 from the germline V gene are LNHDA and SQIVND (reference sequence). Between the trimmed V and J ends, which lost 6 bases and 3 bases, there was a span of 15 bases. As DNA, the CDR3 is TGTGCCAGTAGAGTAAAAGTGCCCATCAATCAGCCCCAGCATTTT. Translation gives CASRVKVPINQPQHF.